The subject of this entry is one T cell receptor (beta chain). Its specificity is not known. Primers for the PCR totalled 60 Vbeta and 13 Jbeta. Profiled with immunoSEQ multiplex PCR; TCRdb holds only in-frame clones, not every one. The sample table includes approximately 140,000 clones. The data were taken from a study of cytomegalovirus exposure and HLA in healthy donors. Each donor was nominally healthy when sampled (though unrecorded immune exposures were likely). The CDR3 length is 15 residues. V was trimmed by 1 base and J by 9 bases, leaving 13 bases between them. In germline, CDR1 is MNHNS, CDR2 SASEGT. Findings of the study overall: Some highly shared sequence variants likely arose as a pipeline artifact. With further analysis later on, most CMV-associated TCR beta chains appeared HLA-restricted.

The rearrangement links TRBV6-1 to TRBJ1-6; D is perhaps TRBD1 (6 bases). Material: PBMCs. The TCR comes from a woman in her thirties or forties in good health and CMV-seronegative. The CDR3 protein is CASSEVAGDSSPLHF. Written as DNA, the CDR3 is TGTGCCAGCAGTGAAGTAGCAGGGGATAGTTCACCCCTCCACTTT.